These 21 T cell receptor beta chains came from one sample sequenced in a study of technical replicates of blood from a few donors (dated by TCRdb to 2015 to 2018). The receptor library was made with the immunoSEQ multiplex PCR assay. This is the immuneACCESS table as TCRdb keeps it, with only in-frame sequences that have V and J called. A part of the clones is gone; compared with another copy, unresolved V genes explain less than half, and the rest is unexplained. The sample table contains 50,000 to 60,000 clones; only one count was recorded for roughly 94% of them. The ten largest make up approximately 2.9% of the sample. The specimen sequenced was PBMCs. The receptors stem from a human donor in good health. Some clones in this sample may be carry-over from other donors' samples.

The chain is built from TRBV5-6 and TRBJ2-3, with D tentatively TRBD2 (6 bases). The germline gives CDR1 SGHDT, CDR2 YYEEEE. This CDR3 has 12 residues. V shed 4 bases and J shed 10 bases, with 13 bases lying between them. The CDR3 loop reads CASSTSGVAQYF. The CDR3 nucleotides are TGTGCCAGCAGCACCTCGGGAGTGGCGCAGTATTTT. The variable domain in full, with the rest retrieved from reference TRBV5-6 and TRBJ2-3, is DAGVTQSPTHLIKTRGQQVTLRCSPKSGHDTVSWYQQALGQGPQFIFQYYEEEERQRGNFPDRFSGHQFPNYSSELNVNALLLGDSALYLCASSTSGVAQYFGPGTRLTVL.

The CDR3 is CASSLLRTGNSPLHF. The CDR3 DNA reads as TGTGCCAGCAGCCTACTAAGAACAGGGAATTCACCCCTCCACTTT. This chain joins TRBV11-1 and TRBJ1-6; D possibly corresponds to TRBD1 (6 bases). Germline CDR1 and CDR2: SGHAT and FQDESV (reference sequence). CDR3 length: 15 residues. The V end lost 5 bases, the J end lost 7 bases, and 15 bases lay between the germline ends.

This chain links TRBV7-9 with TRBJ2-7; perhaps TRBD1 as D (6 bases). The CDR3 length is 16 residues. CDR1 SEHNR and CDR2 FQNEAQ come from the germline V gene (reference sequence). Trimming cost V 5 bases and J 2 bases, with 19 bases left between them. CDR3 DNA: TGTGCCAGCAGCCCGCCGGCAGGGGATGTCGCCTACGAGCAGTACTTC. It codes for CASSPPAGDVAYEQYF.

The rearrangement joins TRBV11-2 to TRBJ2-7, with 9 bases lining up with TRBD2. Germline V gene data show CDR1 as SGHAT and CDR2 as FQNNGV. CDR3 length equals 14 residues. Germline trimming cut 5 bases from V and 4 bases from J; bases unmatched to any gene: 6. The CDR3: CASSRTSGPYEQYF. In nucleotides, the CDR3 is TGTGCCAGCAGCCGTACTAGCGGGCCTTACGAGCAGTACTTC.

The rearrangement links TRBV19 to TRBJ2-2, with a possible D match to TRBD1 (6 bases). CDR3 length: 15 residues. CDR1 and CDR2 from the germline V gene are LNHDA and SQIVND (reference sequence). The V end was cut by 4 bases, the J end by 1 base, with 10 bases between. DNA for the CDR3: TGTGCCAGTAGTACCAGGGGCAGGAACACCGGGGAGCTGTTTTTT. Its protein product is CASSTRGRNTGELFF.

The chain couples TRBV5-8 to TRBJ2-1; 8 nucleotides match TRBD1. The germline gives CDR1 SGHTS, CDR2 YDEGEE. The V gene end was trimmed by 2 bases and the J gene end by 5 bases; junction bases not matched to a gene: 6. The CDR3 runs to 15 residues. The CDR3 DNA reads as TGTGCCAGCAGCTTCAGGACAGGGAGCAACAATGAGCAGTTCTTC. This translates into CASSFRTGSNNEQFF.

The rearrangement joins TRBV19 to TRBJ1-1; 7 bases map to TRBD1. The CDR3 is 13 amino acids. Germline-derived CDR1 and CDR2 are LNHDA and SQIVND (reference sequence). V lost 8 bases, J lost 7 bases, and 10 bases stayed unmatched. The DNA of the CDR3 is TGTGCCAGTGAAAAGACAGGGTCTGTTGAAGCTTTCTTT. Its translation is CASEKTGSVEAFF.

The rearrangement joins TRBV5-1 to TRBJ2-7; TRBD2 is a possible D gene (6 bases). This CDR3 spans 16 amino acids. The V end was cut by 2 bases, the J end by 0 bases, with 15 bases between. The germline gives CDR1 SGHRS, CDR2 YFSETQ. CDR3 in DNA: TGCGCCAGCAGCTTTCTTGATAGCGGTAGCTCCTACGAGCAGTACTTC. Its protein product is CASSFLDSGSSYEQYF.

This chain links TRBV27 with TRBJ1-6; TRBD1 aligns across 7 bases. Germline trimming cut 2 bases from V and 10 bases from J; bases unmatched to any gene: 11. CDR1 is MNHEY, CDR2 SMNVEV, per germline (reference sequence). The CDR3 totals 16 residues. The CDR3 sequence: CASSLGRQGWSSPLHF. The CDR3 DNA reads as TGTGCCAGCAGTTTAGGCCGACAGGGCTGGAGCTCACCCCTCCACTTT.

V and J are TRBV10-3 and TRBJ1-6; D may be TRBD1 (5 bases). This CDR3 is built from 13 residues. V was shortened by 4 bases and J by 10 bases, with 11 bases between the two germline ends. From germline, CDR1 is ENHRY and CDR2 SYGVKD. CDR3 DNA sequence: TGTGCCATCAGTGCGGGGGACGGGTCACCCCTCCACTTT. Encoded protein: CAISAGDGSPLHF.

This clone was counted once. The chain carries TRBV4-1 and TRBJ2-5, with 14 bases fitting TRBD2. This CDR3 region has 17 residues. CDR1 and CDR2 (germline): MGHRA, YSYEKL. The V and J ends lost 5 bases and 7 bases, in that order; junction bases with no gene match: 12. CDR3: CASSSGLAGAPGWTQYF. CDR3 nucleotide sequence: TGCGCCAGCAGCTCGGGACTAGCGGGGGCTCCGGGATGGACCCAGTACTTC.

The rearrangement links TRBV11-3 to TRBJ2-3, with 7 bases aligning to TRBD1. CDR1 and CDR2 from the germline V gene are SGHNT and YENEEA. V was pared by 5 bases and J by 0 bases, with 5 bases of the junction left unmatched. CDR3 length: 15 amino acids. Here the CDR3 reads CASSPTGSSTDTQYF. CDR3 coding DNA: TGTGCCAGCAGCCCGACAGGGTCTAGCACAGATACGCAGTATTTT.

V is TRBV11-2 and J is TRBJ2-7; D is possibly TRBD2 (7 bases). CDR1 SGHAT and CDR2 FQNNGV come from the germline V gene. The V end lost 5 bases, the J end lost 6 bases, and 17 bases lay between the germline ends. This CDR3 is built from 14 residues. In nucleotides, the CDR3 is TGTGCCAGCAGCGGGCTGCGGCGGGGGCCCGAGCAGTACTTC. This gives the protein CASSGLRRGPEQYF.

The chain couples TRBV7-7 to TRBJ1-1, with D hard to call. This CDR3 region has 13 residues. Germline V gene sequence: CDR1 SSHAT, CDR2 FNYEAQ (reference sequence). V shed 4 bases and J shed 3 bases, with 9 bases lying between them. The CDR3 sequence is CASSYTRDTEAFF. For the CDR3, the DNA is TGTGCCAGCAGCTACACGCGGGACACTGAAGCTTTCTTT. Full variable domain (rest looked up from reference TRBV7-7 and TRBJ1-1): GAGVSQSPRYKVTKRGQDVTLRCDPISSHATLYWYQQALGQGPEFLTYFNYEAQPDKSGLPSDRFSAERPEGSISTLTIQRTEQRDSAMYRCASSYTRDTEAFFGQGTRLTVV.

The rearrangement joins TRBV6-5 to TRBJ2-7, with D possibly being TRBD2 (5 bases). The V end lost 7 bases, the J end lost 7 bases, and 17 bases lay between the germline ends. CDR3 length: 13 amino acids. The germline gives CDR1 MNHEY, CDR2 SVGAGI. The CDR3 is CASIGGWAGEQYF. DNA of the CDR3: TGTGCCAGCATCGGCGGGTGGGCAGGAGAGCAGTACTTC.

This CDR3 reads CASSLGRLGTDTQYF. CDR3 nucleotides: TGTGCCAGCAGCTTAGGTCGGTTGGGCACAGATACGCAGTATTTT. This rearrangement joins TRBV11-3 to TRBJ2-3; D remains ambiguous. The CDR3 runs 15 residues. Germline-derived CDR1 and CDR2 are SGHNT and YENEEA. V was pared by 1 base and J by 1 base, with 9 bases between.

The chain is built from TRBV19 and TRBJ2-7, with TRBD2 identical over 10 bases. V was pared by 5 bases and J by 6 bases, with 7 bases of the junction left unmatched. The CDR3 is made up of 14 amino acids. CDR1 is LNHDA, CDR2 SQIVND, per germline (reference sequence). The CDR3 region is CASSGASGRGEQYF. The CDR3 DNA follows: TGTGCCAGTAGTGGGGCTAGCGGGAGAGGCGAGCAGTACTTC.

This sequence joins TRBV7-8 and TRBJ2-7; 7 nucleotides align to TRBD1. CDR1 SGHVS and CDR2 FQNEAQ come from the germline V gene. Trimming at V came to 3 bases and at J to 5 bases, leaving 7 bases not matched to a gene. The CDR3 covers 14 residues. The CDR3 DNA is TGTGCCAGCAGCTTCCTGACAGGGCCACACGAGCAGTACTTC. Its protein product is CASSFLTGPHEQYF.

CDR3: CASSGEGVNSPLHF. CDR3 in DNA: TGTGCCAGCAGCGGGGAGGGGGTTAATTCACCCCTCCACTTT. This rearrangement joins TRBV2 to TRBJ1-6; possibly TRBD1 for D (6 bases). This CDR3 contains 14 residues. Trimming took 6 bases from V and 6 from J, leaving 12 bases between them. In germline, CDR1 is SNHLY, CDR2 FYNNEI.

This chain uses TRBV7-2 with TRBJ2-7; 10 bases are a match to TRBD2. Per germline, CDR1 SGHTA and CDR2 FQGNSA. This CDR3 comprises 16 residues. V lost 4 bases, J lost 6 bases, and 12 bases stayed unmatched. For the CDR3, the DNA is TGTGCCAGCAGCTCCGGACCGGGACTAGCGACCTTCGAGCAGTACTTC. It specifies CASSSGPGLATFEQYF.

A single count supports this clone. The rearrangement links TRBV11-2 to TRBJ2-1, with 9 bases fitting TRBD2. Looked up from germline, CDR1 is SGHAT and CDR2 is FQNNGV. V shed 5 bases, J shed 0 bases, and the junction held 8 bases outside the gene matches. This CDR3 comprises 17 residues. For the CDR3, the DNA is TGTGCCAGCAGCGGGAGCGGGGGGCCAAGCTCCTACAATGAGCAGTTCTTC. It specifies CASSGSGGPSSYNEQFF.